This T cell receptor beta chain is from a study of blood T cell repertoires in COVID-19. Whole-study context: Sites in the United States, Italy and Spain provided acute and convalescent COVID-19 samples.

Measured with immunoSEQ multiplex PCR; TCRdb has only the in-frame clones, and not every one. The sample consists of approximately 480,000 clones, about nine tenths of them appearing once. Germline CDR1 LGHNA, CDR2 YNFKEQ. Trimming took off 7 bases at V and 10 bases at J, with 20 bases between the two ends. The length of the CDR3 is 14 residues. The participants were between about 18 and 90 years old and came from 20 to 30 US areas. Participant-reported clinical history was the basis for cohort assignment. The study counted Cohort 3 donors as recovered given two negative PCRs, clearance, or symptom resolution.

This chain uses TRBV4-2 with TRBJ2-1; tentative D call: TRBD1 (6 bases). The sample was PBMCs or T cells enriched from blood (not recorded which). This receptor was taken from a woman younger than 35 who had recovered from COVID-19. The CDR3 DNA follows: TGTGCCAGCAAACCCTCTAGGGGCCAGGGGGAGCAGTTCTTC. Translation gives CASKPSRGQGEQFF.